A single sample gave rise to the 5 T cell receptor beta chains below, sequenced in a study of blood T cell repertoires in COVID-19. Some clones are missing from TCRdb's copy, which holds only in-frame ones; the method was immunoSEQ multiplex PCR. The sample records about 68,000 clones, roughly 84% being singletons. The sample was peripheral blood. These TCRs come from a man aged 50 to 59 with active COVID-19.

In this sample, this clone turned up a few times. The V and J genes are TRBV10-3 and TRBJ1-3; no reliable D call. The CDR3 extends over 17 amino acids. Germline-derived CDR1 and CDR2 are ENHRY and SYGVKD. V was trimmed by 0 bases and J by 2 bases, leaving 14 bases between them. The CDR3 loop reads CAISESNGPRTGNTIYF. CDR3 sequence (DNA): TGTGCCATCAGTGAGTCGAATGGGCCGCGCACTGGAAACACCATATATTTT.

V usage is TRBV6-5 and J usage is TRBJ2-5; TRBD2 agrees at 9 bases. V lost 2 bases and J lost 4; bases outside the gene matches: 5. Germline-derived CDR1 and CDR2 are MNHEY and SVGAGI. The CDR3 runs 15 residues. CDR3 coding DNA: TGTGCCAGCAGTTACGAGGCGGGGGGGCTAGAGACCCAGTACTTC. Translated: CASSYEAGGLETQYF.

The rearrangement uses TRBV6-1 and TRBJ2-1, with TRBD2 as a possible D gene (5 bases). The CDR3 loop spans 16 amino acids. The V and J ends lost 1 base and 4 bases respectively, with 14 bases between them. CDR1 and CDR2 from the germline V gene are MNHNS and SASEGT. CDR3 nucleotides: TGTGCCAGCAGTGAAGGTATGGGATCGGGATACAATGAGCAGTTCTTC. It codes for CASSEGMGSGYNEQFF.

The V gene is TRBV10-3, the J gene TRBJ1-1; D uncertain. Trimming took 7 bases from V and 6 from J, leaving 18 bases between them. This CDR3 contains 14 residues. Germline CDR1 is ENHRY and CDR2 is SYGVKD. Written as DNA, the CDR3 is TGTGCCATCAAGAGAGAGGGTGGAGCTGCTGAAGCTTTCTTT. It translates to CAIKREGGAAEAFF.

The chain recombines TRBV9 with TRBJ1-2; the D gene is possibly TRBD1 (5 bases). This CDR3 is built from 12 residues. Germline V gene data show CDR1 as SGDLS and CDR2 as YYNGEE. V was trimmed by 4 bases and J by 4 bases, leaving 8 bases between them. CDR3: CASSTDSYGYTF. Written as DNA, the CDR3 is TGTGCCAGCAGCACCGACAGCTATGGCTACACCTTC.